The clone carrying this TCR beta chain was seen ten or more times. The draw of peripheral blood yielded ten milliliters from each donor. They isolated at least 7 million PBMCs from each sample. A second PCR, run for roughly 7 to 11 cycles, used a sample-barcoded 5' primer plus a J-beta primer mix. MiXCR was run by TCRdb on the 5' RACE reads, yielding one entry per CDR3 protein. The sample has some 1.7 million distinct CDR3 sequences; 28% are singletons. This specimen belongs to a study of blood T cells in healthy people across ages. V gave up 3 bases and J gave up 4 bases; unmatched junction bases: 8. Germline CDR1 and CDR2: WNHNN and SYGVQD (reference sequence). This CDR3 has 15 residues.

This chain joins TRBV10-1 and TRBJ2-7, with 8 bases matching TRBD1. This TCR came from a woman in her twenties or thirties in good health. Sequencing was done on a sample of blood. This CDR3 is CASSDPGTGNYEQYF. The CDR3, as DNA: TGCGCCAGCAGTGATCCCGGGACAGGAAATTACGAGCAGTACTTC.